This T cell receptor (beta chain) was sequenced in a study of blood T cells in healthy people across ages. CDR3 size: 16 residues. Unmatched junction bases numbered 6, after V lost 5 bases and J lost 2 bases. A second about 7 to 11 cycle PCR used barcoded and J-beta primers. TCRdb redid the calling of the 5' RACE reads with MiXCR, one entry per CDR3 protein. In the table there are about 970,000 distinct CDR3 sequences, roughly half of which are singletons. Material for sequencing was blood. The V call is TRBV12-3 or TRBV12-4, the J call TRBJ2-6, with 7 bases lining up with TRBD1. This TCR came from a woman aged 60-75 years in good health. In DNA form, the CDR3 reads TGTGCCAGCAGTCCTAGGCAGGGGGCTGGGGCCAACGTCCTGACTTTC. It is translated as CASSPRQGAGANVLTF.